This TCR beta chain was identified in a study of shared clonotypes between healthy human individuals. Overall study: Each donor's CD4 naive and CD4 memory cells filled three plates apiece, CD8 naive two, and CD8 memory one. Study results and caveats: In general, naive subsets displayed greater estimated richness than memory subsets did.

Authors' analysis steps: Filtering differed, since immunoSEQ gave only junction sequences and no quality scores. Profiled with immunoSEQ multiplex PCR; TCRdb holds only in-frame clones, not every one. The V and J calls and clone size were taken over from that table, and D and trimming were inferred from the DNA. The sample has about 2.4 million clones, over 85% seen once. Comment on this clone: The antigen is unknown.

The ends were cut back, 5 bases at V and 9 bases at J, with 8 bases in the middle. Per the germline V gene, CDR1 is MNHEY and CDR2 is SMNVEV (reference sequence). The CDR3 is 10 residues long. This clonotype originated in a young man in good health. The J gene is TRBJ2-7, the V gene TRBV27, with D unclear. Sample: naive CD4+ T cells sorted from blood. The subset denotes: CD45RA+ positively selected. CDR3 region: CASSGVGQYF. As DNA, the CDR3 is TGTGCCAGCAGTGGGGTGGGGCAGTACTTC.